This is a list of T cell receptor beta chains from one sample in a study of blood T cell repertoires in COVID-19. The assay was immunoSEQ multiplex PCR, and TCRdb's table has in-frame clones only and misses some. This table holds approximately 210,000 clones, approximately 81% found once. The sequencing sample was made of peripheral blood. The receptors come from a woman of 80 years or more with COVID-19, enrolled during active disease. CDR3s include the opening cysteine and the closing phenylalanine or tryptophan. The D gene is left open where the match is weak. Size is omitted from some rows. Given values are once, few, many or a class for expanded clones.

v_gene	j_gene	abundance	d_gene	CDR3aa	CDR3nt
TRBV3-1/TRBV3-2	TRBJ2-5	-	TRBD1	CASSQGTGVRETQYF	TGTGCCAGCAGCCAAGGGACAGGGGTGAGGGAGACCCAGTACTTC
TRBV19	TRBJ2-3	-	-	CASRAWPGTDTQYF	TGTGCCAGTAGGGCCTGGCCCGGCACAGATACGCAGTATTTT
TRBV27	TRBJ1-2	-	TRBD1	CASSLGQGNYGYTF	TGTGCCAGCAGCCTAGGACAGGGAAACTATGGCTACACCTTC
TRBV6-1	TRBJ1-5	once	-	CASSQEWAGGNQPQHF	TGTGCCAGCAGTCAAGAGTGGGCAGGGGGCAATCAGCCCCAGCATTTT
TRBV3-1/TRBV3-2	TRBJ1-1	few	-	CASAPRERTTEAFF	TGTGCCAGCGCCCCCAGGGAAAGGACGACTGAAGCTTTCTTT
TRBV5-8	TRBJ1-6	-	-	CASSRLGGSYNSPLHF	TGTGCCAGCAGTCGCTTAGGGGGCTCCTATAATTCACCCCTCCACTTT
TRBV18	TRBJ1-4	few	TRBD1	CASSPGTGANEKLFF	TGTGCCAGCTCACCCGGGACAGGAGCAAATGAAAAACTGTTTTTT
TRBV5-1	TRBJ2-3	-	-	CATRTGTTDTQYF	TGCGCCACCAGAACCGGGACTACAGATACGCAGTATTTT
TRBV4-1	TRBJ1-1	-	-	CASSVLPGLGAFF	TGCGCCAGCAGCGTTCTACCGGGTCTCGGAGCTTTCTTT
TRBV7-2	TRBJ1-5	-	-	CASSSNNEGGNQPQHF	TGTGCCAGCAGCTCCAACAATGAAGGGGGAAATCAGCCCCAGCATTTT
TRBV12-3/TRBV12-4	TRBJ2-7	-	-	CASSFETGYEQYF	TGTGCCAGCAGTTTCGAAACAGGGTACGAGCAGTACTTC
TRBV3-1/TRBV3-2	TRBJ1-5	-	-	CASSQGAGPNQPQHF	TGTGCCAGCAGCCAAGGCGCAGGGCCCAATCAGCCCCAGCATTTT
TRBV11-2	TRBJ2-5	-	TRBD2	CASSLVAGGPWETQYF	TGTGCCAGCAGCTTAGTAGCGGGGGGGCCGTGGGAGACCCAGTACTTC
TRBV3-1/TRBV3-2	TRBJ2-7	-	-	CASSTRGSSYEQYF	TGTGCCAGCAGCACCCGCGGCTCCTCCTACGAGCAGTACTTC
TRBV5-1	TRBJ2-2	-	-	CASAGGLRTGELFF	TGCGCCAGCGCTGGGGGCCTACGCACCGGGGAGCTGTTTTTT
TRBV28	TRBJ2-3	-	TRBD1	CASWTGGDTQYF	TGTGCCAGCTGGACAGGGGGAGATACGCAGTATTTT
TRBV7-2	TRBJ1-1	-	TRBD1	CASSLTGVNTEAFF	TGTGCCAGCAGCTTAACAGGGGTGAACACTGAAGCTTTCTTT
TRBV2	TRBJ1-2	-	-	CASRGQDYGYTF	TGTGCCAGCAGGGGGCAAGACTATGGCTACACCTTC
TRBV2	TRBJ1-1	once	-	CASRGRPNTEAFF	TGTGCCAGCAGGGGCAGGCCAAACACTGAAGCTTTCTTT
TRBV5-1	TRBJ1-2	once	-	CASSLERGYGYTF	TGCGCCAGCAGCTTGGAAAGGGGTTATGGCTACACCTTC
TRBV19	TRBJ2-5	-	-	CASSISGIQETQYF	TGTGCCAGTAGTATATCGGGTATCCAAGAGACCCAGTACTTC
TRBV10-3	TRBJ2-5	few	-	CAISEREYQETQYF	TGTGCCATCAGTGAGCGGGAATACCAAGAGACCCAGTACTTC
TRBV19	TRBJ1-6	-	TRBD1	CASSMAGQGKSYNSPLHF	TGTGCCAGTAGTATGGCGGGACAGGGGAAATCCTATAATTCACCCCTCCACTTT
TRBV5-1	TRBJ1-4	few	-	CASSLQGDGEKLFF	TGCGCCAGCAGCTTACAAGGGGATGGTGAAAAACTGTTTTTT
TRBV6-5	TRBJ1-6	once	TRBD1	CASRGQGGTNSPLHF	TGTGCCAGCAGGGGCCAGGGGGGAACTAATTCACCCCTCCACTTT
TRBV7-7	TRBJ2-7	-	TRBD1	CASSGGQGGYEQYF	TGTGCCAGCAGCGGGGGACAGGGTGGCTACGAGCAGTACTTC
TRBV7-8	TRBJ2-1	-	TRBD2	CASSLLAGGPYNEQFF	TGTGCCAGCAGCTTACTAGCGGGGGGACCCTACAATGAGCAGTTCTTC
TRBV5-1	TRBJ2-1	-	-	CASSLGGVSYNEQFF	TGCGCCAGCAGCTTGGGCGGTGTATCCTACAATGAGCAGTTCTTC
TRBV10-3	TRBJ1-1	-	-	CAISESSDSGEAFF	TGTGCCATCAGTGAGTCAAGCGATAGCGGGGAAGCTTTCTTT
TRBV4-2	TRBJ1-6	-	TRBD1	CASSNPTGEWDSPLHF	TGTGCCAGCAGCAACCCGACAGGGGAGTGGGATTCACCCCTCCACTTT
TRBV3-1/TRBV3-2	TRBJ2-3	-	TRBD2	CASSLSQGGYGDTQYF	TGTGCCAGCAGCCTTTCGCAGGGAGGGTACGGGGATACGCAGTATTTT
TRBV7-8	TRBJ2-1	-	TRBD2	CASSLAGLGGYNEQFF	TGTGCCAGCAGCTTAGCGGGACTAGGTGGGTACAATGAGCAGTTCTTC
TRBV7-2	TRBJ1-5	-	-	CASSFGSSWQSGQPQHF	TGTGCCAGCAGCTTTGGGTCTTCATGGCAGAGCGGGCAGCCCCAGCATTTT
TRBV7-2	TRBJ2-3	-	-	CASSPRALEDTQYF	TGTGCCAGCAGCCCGCGGGCACTCGAGGATACGCAGTATTTT
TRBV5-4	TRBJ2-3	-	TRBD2	CASSWGTSGGTDTQYF	TGTGCCAGCAGCTGGGGGACTAGCGGGGGCACAGATACGCAGTATTTT
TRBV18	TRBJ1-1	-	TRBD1	CASSPGQMGTEAFF	TGTGCCAGCTCACCGGGACAGATGGGTACTGAAGCTTTCTTT
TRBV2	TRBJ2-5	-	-	CASSGAQGGTQYF	TGTGCCAGCAGTGGGGCACAGGGTGGGACCCAGTACTTC
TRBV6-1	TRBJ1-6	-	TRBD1	CASSETGAVGNSPLHF	TGTGCCAGCAGTGAAACAGGGGCAGTGGGAAATTCACCCCTCCACTTT
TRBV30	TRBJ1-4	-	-	CAWKAGGTTNEKLFF	TGTGCCTGGAAAGCGGGCGGCACAACTAATGAAAAACTGTTTTTT
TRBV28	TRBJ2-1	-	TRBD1	CASNDRGSYNEQFF	TGTGCCAGCAATGACAGGGGGTCCTACAATGAGCAGTTCTTC
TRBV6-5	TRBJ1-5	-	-	CASSPIVSNQPQHF	TGTGCCAGCAGTCCGATAGTTAGCAATCAGCCCCAGCATTTT
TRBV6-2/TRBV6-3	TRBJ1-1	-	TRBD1	CASSLSSGTVVEAFF	TGTGCCAGCAGCCTTTCATCCGGGACAGTAGTCGAAGCTTTCTTT
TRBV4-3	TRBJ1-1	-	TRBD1	CASSLSGQINTEAFF	TGCGCCAGCAGCCTTTCGGGACAGATAAACACTGAAGCTTTCTTT
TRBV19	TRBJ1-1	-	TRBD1	CASSLGPGTGYTEAFF	TGTGCCAGTAGCCTCGGTCCCGGGACAGGGTACACTGAAGCTTTCTTT
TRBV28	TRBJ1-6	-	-	CASSFRRGSSPLHF	TGTGCCAGCAGTTTTAGGAGGGGTAGTTCACCCCTCCACTTT
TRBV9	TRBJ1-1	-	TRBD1	CASSVGWQGASTEAFF	TGTGCCAGCAGCGTAGGTTGGCAGGGGGCGAGTACTGAAGCTTTCTTT
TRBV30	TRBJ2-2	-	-	CAWRRGTAITGELFF	TGTGCCTGGAGACGGGGGACAGCTATCACCGGGGAGCTGTTTTTT
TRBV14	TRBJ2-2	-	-	CASSPHRVGTGELFF	TGTGCCAGCAGCCCCCACAGGGTCGGAACCGGGGAGCTGTTTTTT
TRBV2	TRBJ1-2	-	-	CASSARFRDYGYTF	TGTGCCAGCAGTGCAAGGTTTCGGGACTATGGCTACACCTTC
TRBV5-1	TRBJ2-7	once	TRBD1	CASSLGGQLYEQYF	TGCGCCAGCAGCTTGGGGGGACAGCTCTACGAGCAGTACTTC